This T cell receptor beta chain was profiled in a study of tissue T cells after allogeneic stem cell transplantation. V was pared by 2 bases and J by 0 bases, with 14 bases between. Germline V gene data show CDR1 as KGHTA and CDR2 as FRNEEI. The CDR3 spans 17 residues. As concerns this clone: Gene names are mouse gene names. With the read ending 1 residue before the CDR3 end, the germline J gene is used to fill in that end.

The method was immunoSEQ multiplex PCR; TCRdb's version includes in-frame clones alone and lacks a portion of them. This table holds about 20,000 clones, less than 85% found once. The sample consisted of spleen. This chain uses TRBV24 with TRBJ1-3; D is possibly TRBD1 (5 bases). This sequence was found in a female BALB/c mouse in good health. MHC haplotype: H2-d. CDR3 DNA, as far as it was read: TGTGCCAGCAGTCTGCCCCGGGACGGATATTCTGGAAATACGCTCTAT. Translation gives CASSLPRDGYSGNTLY. In full, the CDR3 reads CASSLPRDGYSGNTLYF.